Sequencing of this T cell receptor (beta chain) was carried out in a study of OX40 agonist ivuxolimab in advanced cancers. Study overall: Patients enrolled in dose escalation were diagnosed with hepatocellular carcinoma, melanoma, renal cell or head and neck cancer. It was permissible to have had prior anti-PD-1, anti-PD-L1 or anti-CTLA-4 therapy, and approximately 40% had some. General observations from the study: At doses 0.1 to 3.0 mg/kg, CD4+ and CD8+ clones expanded. Compared with CD4+, CD8+ T cells on average had more expanded clones.

Using immunoSEQ multiplex PCR, the repertoire was profiled, and TCRdb retains in-frame clones only, with some absent. This sample has about 79,000 clones, with around 92% found just once. As regards this clone: Its antigen is undetermined.

The CDR3 is made up of 13 amino acids. Trimming shortened V by 4 bases and J by 8 bases, and 15 bases separated the two germline ends. The V gene's germline CDR1 is SGHNT and CDR2 YYREEE (reference sequence). V usage is TRBV5-4 and J usage is TRBJ1-2; D perhaps matches TRBD1 (6 bases). Sequenced material: CD4+ or CD8+ T cells sorted from blood, taken in a trial of the OX40 agonist ivuxolimab. The TCR originated in an adult with an advanced solid tumor such as melanoma, head and neck, liver or kidney cancer. The CDR3 loop is CASSTDRQRGYTF. The CDR3 DNA reads as TGTGCCAGCAGCACCGACAGGCAGAGGGGCTACACCTTC.